Given below is one TCR beta chain in context. The CDR3 length is 15 residues. V gave up 2 bases and J gave up 4 bases; unmatched junction bases: 10. CDR1 and CDR2 from the germline V gene are SQVTM and ANQGSEA. Data came from immunoSEQ multiplex PCR; TCRdb stores just in-frame clones and leaves some out. The table shows under 70,000 clones, with 92% occurring only once. This entry comes from a study of T cell changes during pregnancy in multiple sclerosis. V gene TRBV29-1 combines with J gene TRBJ1-1; 7 bases map to TRBD1. The sequence came from a female donor with multiple sclerosis, enrolled in a pregnancy study. The sequences come from CD4+ T cells from peripheral blood mononuclear cells, collected after pregnancy. In DNA, the CDR3 is TGCAGCGTTGAATTGACAGGGAGGAGCGGCACTGAAGCTTTCTTT. Translated: CSVELTGRSGTEAFF.